This T cell receptor beta chain originates from a study of T cells in Graves' hyperthyroidism and ophthalmopathy. An absence of ophthalmopathy progression within 18 months meant stable Graves' hyperthyroidism. The germline CDR1 and CDR2 sequences are SNHLY and FYNNEI. The CDR3 spans 14 residues. The V and J ends lost 7 bases and 0 bases, in that order; junction bases with no gene match: 4. Details on this clonotype: A much larger clone is a single base away; this may be a read error. The conserved final phenylalanine or tryptophan is absent from the CDR3, which likely points to a read error.

The TCR beta CDR3 regions underwent amplification using RNA transcripts as the source. Researchers ran a first-round RT-PCR on the TCR CDR3 using the HTBI primer set. Via MiXCR, TCRdb re-called the multiplex PCR reads, giving one row per CDR3 protein. The sample lists 800,000 or so distinct CDR3 sequences, over 35% seen once, with around 10% in the top ten. Sequenced input: blood. The receptor was isolated from a man aged 18-30 years with Graves' hyperthyroidism. The V gene is TRBV2, the J gene TRBJ1-1, with 8 bases that match TRBD1. The CDR3 region is CASNGQGLNTEAFS. Here the CDR3 DNA reads TGTGCCAGCAATGGACAGGGCCTGAACACTGAAGCTTTCTCT.